This T cell receptor (beta chain) stems from a study of beta chain features in type 1 diabetes. Turning to the study itself: Across the samples, around 110,000,000 sorted cells were examined in total.

Expressed TCRB transcripts were sequenced, since all the RNA that had been isolated was reverse transcribed. Assay used: immunoSEQ multiplex PCR; TCRdb lists only in-frame clones, some missing. The sample has 200,000 to 300,000 clones, around 21% seen once. Study outcomes and limitations: Among all four CD4+ subsets, Type 1 diabetes patients had TCRB CDR3s that were moderately but significantly shorter. Compared with healthy donors, patients appeared to share more similar naive, central memory and regulatory TCRB repertoires.

To note about this clone: What it recognizes is unknown.

V was clipped by 4 bases and J by 4 bases, with 13 bases between them. CDR1 and CDR2 from the germline V gene are MGHDK and SYGVNS. This CDR3 has 14 amino acids. The rearrangement joins TRBV25-1 to TRBJ1-1; D possibly corresponds to TRBD1 (6 bases). The TCR comes from a woman in her thirties or forties with type 1 diabetes. The specimen was naive CD4+ T cells from blood. The CDR3 here is CASSVTGRGTEAFF. CDR3 DNA sequence: TGTGCCAGCAGTGTCACAGGGAGAGGCACTGAAGCTTTCTTT.